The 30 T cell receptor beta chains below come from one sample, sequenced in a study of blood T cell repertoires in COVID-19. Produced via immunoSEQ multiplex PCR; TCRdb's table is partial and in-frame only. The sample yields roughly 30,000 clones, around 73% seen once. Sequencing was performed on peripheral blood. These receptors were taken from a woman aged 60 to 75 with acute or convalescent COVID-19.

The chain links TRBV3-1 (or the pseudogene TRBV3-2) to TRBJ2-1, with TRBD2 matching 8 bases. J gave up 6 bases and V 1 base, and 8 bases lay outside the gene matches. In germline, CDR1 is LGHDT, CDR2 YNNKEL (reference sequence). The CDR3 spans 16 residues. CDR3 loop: CASSQAPGLEANEQFF. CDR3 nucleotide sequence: TGTGCCAGCAGCCAAGCCCCGGGACTAGAGGCCAATGAGCAGTTCTTC.

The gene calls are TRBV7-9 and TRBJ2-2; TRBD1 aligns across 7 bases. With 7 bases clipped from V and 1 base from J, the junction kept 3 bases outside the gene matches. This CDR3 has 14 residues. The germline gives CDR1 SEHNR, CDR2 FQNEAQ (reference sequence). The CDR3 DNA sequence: TGTGCCAGCATCGGACAGGAGAACACCGGGGAGCTGTTTTTT. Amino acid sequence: CASIGQENTGELFF.

The CDR3 DNA is TGCGCCAGCAGCCAAGACCCGACAGGGGTCACGAACACCGGGGAGCTGTTTTTT. It codes for CASSQDPTGVTNTGELFF. This chain connects TRBV4-1 to TRBJ2-2, with 8 bases matching TRBD1. Germline V CDR1 and CDR2: MGHRA, YSYEKL. The CDR3 totals 18 residues. After removal of 0 bases from V and 0 bases from J, the junction contained 6 bases not matched to a gene.

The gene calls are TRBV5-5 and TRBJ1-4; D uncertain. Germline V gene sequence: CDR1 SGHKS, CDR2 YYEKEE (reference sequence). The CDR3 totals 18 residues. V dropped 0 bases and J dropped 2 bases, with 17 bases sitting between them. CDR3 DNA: TGTGCCAGCAGCTTGGCCACTAGAAAGAGCCCCACTAATGAAAAACTGTTTTTT. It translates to CASSLATRKSPTNEKLFF.

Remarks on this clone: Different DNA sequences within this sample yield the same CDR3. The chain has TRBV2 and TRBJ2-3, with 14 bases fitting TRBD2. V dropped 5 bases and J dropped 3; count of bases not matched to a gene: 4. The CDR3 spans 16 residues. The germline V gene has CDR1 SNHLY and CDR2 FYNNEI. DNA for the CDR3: TGTGCCAGCAGTAGCCGGACTAGCGGGGGGACAGATACGCAGTATTTT. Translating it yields CASSSRTSGGTDTQYF.

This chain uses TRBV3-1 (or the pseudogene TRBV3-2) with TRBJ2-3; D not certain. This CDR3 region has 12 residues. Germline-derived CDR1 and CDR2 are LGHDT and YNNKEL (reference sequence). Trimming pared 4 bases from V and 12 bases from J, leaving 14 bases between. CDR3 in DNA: TGTGCCAGCAGCCTCCAAACGACTGCTCAGTATTTT. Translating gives CASSLQTTAQYF.

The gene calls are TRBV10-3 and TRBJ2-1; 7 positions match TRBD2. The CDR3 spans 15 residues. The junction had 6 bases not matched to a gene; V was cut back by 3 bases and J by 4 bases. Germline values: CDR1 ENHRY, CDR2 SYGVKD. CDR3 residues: CAISEGLVSYNEQFF. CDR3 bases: TGTGCCATCAGTGAAGGACTAGTCTCGTACAATGAGCAGTTCTTC.

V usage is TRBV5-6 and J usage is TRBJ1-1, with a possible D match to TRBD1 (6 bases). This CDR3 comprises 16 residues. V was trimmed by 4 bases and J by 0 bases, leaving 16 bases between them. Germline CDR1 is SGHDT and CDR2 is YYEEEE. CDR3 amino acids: CASSTTGLAVNTEAFF. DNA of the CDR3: TGTGCCAGCAGCACCACAGGGTTGGCGGTGAACACTGAAGCTTTCTTT.

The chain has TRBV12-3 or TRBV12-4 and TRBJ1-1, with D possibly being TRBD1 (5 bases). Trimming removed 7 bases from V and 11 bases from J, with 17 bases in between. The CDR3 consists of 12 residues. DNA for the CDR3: TGTGCCAGCACCATCTATTCGGAGGGGGCTTTCTTT. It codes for CASTIYSEGAFF.

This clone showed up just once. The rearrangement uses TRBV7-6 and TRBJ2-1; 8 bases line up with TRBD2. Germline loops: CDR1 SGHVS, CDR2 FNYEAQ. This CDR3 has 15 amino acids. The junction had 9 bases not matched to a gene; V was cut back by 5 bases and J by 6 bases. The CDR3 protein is CASSLGGGGSNEQFF. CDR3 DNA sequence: TGTGCCAGCAGCCTTGGGGGCGGGGGGTCCAATGAGCAGTTCTTC.

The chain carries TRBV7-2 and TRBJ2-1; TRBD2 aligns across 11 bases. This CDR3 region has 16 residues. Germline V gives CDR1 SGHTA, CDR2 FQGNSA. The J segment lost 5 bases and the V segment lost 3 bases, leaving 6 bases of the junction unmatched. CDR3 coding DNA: TGTGCCAGCAGCTTCTCCCCTAGCGGGGGGAACAATGAGCAGTTCTTC. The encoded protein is CASSFSPSGGNNEQFF.

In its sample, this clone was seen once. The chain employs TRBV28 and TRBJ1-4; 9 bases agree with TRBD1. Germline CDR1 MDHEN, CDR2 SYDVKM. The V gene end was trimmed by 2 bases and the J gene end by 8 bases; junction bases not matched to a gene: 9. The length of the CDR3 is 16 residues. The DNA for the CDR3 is TGTGCCAGCAGTTTACCCACCGGGACAGGGTACGAAAAACTGTTTTTT. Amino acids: CASSLPTGTGYEKLFF.

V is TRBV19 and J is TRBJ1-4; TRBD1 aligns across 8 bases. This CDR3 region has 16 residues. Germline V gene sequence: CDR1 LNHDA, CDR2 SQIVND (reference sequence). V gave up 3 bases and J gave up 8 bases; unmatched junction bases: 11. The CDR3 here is CASSIQGAKVGEKLFF. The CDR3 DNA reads TGTGCCAGTAGTATCCAGGGGGCTAAGGTCGGCGAAAAACTGTTTTTT.

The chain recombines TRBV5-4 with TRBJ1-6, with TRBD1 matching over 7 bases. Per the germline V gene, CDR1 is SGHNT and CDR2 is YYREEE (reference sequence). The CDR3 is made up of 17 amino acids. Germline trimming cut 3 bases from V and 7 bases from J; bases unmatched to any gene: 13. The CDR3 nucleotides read TGTGCCAGCAGCTCCTCGGGGGCAGGGGGATGGAATTCACCCCTCCACTTT. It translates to CASSSSGAGGWNSPLHF.

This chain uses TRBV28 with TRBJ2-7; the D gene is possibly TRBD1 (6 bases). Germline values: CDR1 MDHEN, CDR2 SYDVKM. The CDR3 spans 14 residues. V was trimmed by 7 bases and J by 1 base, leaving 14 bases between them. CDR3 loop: CASKIDRISYEQYF. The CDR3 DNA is TGTGCCAGCAAGATTGACAGGATTTCCTACGAGCAGTACTTC.

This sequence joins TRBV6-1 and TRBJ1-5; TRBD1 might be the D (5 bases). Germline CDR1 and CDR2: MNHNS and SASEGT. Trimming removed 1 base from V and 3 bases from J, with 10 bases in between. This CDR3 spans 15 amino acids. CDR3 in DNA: TGTGCCAGCAGTGAAGATCGGGGGTTCAATCAGCCCCAGCATTTT. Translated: CASSEDRGFNQPQHF.

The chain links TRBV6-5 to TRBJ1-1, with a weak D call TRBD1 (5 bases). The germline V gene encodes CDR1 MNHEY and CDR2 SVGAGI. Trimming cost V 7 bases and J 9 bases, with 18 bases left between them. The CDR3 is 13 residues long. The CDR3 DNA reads TGTGCCAGCAAAGGCGGGGGAAGAGTTAAAGCTTTCTTT. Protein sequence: CASKGGGRVKAFF.

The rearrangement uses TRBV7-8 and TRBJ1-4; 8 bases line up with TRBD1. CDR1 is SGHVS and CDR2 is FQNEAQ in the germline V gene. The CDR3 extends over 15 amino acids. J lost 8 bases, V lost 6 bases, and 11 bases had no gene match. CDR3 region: CASRVSGTGDEKLFF. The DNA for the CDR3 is TGTGCCAGCAGAGTATCCGGGACAGGAGACGAAAAACTGTTTTTT.

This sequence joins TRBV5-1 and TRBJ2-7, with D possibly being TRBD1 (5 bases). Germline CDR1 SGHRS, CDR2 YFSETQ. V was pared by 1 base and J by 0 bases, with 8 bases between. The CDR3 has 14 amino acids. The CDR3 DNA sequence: TGCGCCAGCAGCTTGCAGGACATCTCCTACGAGCAGTACTTC. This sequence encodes CASSLQDISYEQYF.

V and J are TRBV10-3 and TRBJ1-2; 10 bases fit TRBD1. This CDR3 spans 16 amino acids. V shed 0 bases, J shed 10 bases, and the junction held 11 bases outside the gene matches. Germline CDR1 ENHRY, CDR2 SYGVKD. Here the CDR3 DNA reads TGTGCCATCAGTGAGTCGACAGCCGGGACAGGGGTTAACTACACCTTC. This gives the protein CAISESTAGTGVNYTF.

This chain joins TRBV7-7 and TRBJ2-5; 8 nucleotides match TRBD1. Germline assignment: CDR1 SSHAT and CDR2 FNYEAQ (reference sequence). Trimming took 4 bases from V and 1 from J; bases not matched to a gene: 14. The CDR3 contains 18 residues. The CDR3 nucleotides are TGTGCCAGCAGCTCTACCCACGAGCTTGACAGGGGCCAAGAGACCCAGTACTTC. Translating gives CASSSTHELDRGQETQYF. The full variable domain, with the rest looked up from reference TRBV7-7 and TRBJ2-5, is GAGVSQSPRYKVTKRGQDVTLRCDPISSHATLYWYQQALGQGPEFLTYFNYEAQPDKSGLPSDRFSAERPEGSISTLTIQRTEQRDSAMYRCASSSTHELDRGQETQYFGPGTRLLVL.

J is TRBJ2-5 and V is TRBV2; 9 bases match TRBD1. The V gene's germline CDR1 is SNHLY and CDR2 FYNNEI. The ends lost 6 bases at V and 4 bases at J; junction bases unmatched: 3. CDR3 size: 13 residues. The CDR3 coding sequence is TGTGCCAGCAGAGGGACAGGGACAGAGACCCAGTACTTC. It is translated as CASRGTGTETQYF.

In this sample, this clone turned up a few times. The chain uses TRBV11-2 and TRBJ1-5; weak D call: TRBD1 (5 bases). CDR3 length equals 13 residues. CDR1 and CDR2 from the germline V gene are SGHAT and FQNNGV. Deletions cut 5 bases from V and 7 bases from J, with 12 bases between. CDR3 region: CASSPRQGQPQHF. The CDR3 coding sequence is TGTGCCAGCAGCCCCCGCCAGGGACAGCCCCAGCATTTT.

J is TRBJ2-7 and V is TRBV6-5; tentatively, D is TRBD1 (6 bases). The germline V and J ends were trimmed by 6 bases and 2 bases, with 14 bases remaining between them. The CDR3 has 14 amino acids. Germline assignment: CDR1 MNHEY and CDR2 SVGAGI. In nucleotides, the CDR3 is TGTGCCAGCAGGGCCCCGGGACACCCCTACGAGCAGTACTTC. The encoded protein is CASRAPGHPYEQYF.

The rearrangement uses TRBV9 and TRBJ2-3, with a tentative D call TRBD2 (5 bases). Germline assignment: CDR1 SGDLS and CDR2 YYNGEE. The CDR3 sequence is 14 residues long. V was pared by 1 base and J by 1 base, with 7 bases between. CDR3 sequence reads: CASSVNGGTDTQYF. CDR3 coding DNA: TGTGCCAGCAGCGTAAACGGGGGCACAGATACGCAGTATTTT.

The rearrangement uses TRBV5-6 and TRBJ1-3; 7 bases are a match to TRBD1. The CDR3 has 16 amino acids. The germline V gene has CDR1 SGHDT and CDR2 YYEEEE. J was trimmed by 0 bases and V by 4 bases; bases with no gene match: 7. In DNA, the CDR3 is TGTGCCAGCAGCGTTACGGGACAGAACTCTGGAAACACCATATATTTT. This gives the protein CASSVTGQNSGNTIYF.

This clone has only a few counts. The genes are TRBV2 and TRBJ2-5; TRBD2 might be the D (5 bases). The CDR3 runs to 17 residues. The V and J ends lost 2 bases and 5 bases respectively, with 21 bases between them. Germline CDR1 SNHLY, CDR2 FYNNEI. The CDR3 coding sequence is TGTGCCAGCAGTGAACTCCCCCGCAGGCGGGTGTTGGAGACCCAGTACTTC. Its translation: CASSELPRRRVLETQYF.

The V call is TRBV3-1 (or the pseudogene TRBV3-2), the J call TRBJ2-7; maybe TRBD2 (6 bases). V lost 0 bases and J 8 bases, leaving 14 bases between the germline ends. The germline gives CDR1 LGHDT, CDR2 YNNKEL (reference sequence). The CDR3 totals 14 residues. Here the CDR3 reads CASSQDSTGGKQYF. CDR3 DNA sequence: TGTGCCAGCAGCCAAGATTCCACAGGCGGGAAGCAGTACTTC.

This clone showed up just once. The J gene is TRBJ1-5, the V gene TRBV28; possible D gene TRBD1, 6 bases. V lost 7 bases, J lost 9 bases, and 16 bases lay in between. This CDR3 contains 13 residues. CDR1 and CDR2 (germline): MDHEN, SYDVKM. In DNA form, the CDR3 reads TGTGCCAGCAAGGGGGGGATGGTTTCGCCCCAGCATTTT. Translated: CASKGGMVSPQHF. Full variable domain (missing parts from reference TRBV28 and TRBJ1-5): DVKVTQSSRYLVKRTGEKVFLECVQDMDHENMFWYRQDPGLGLRLIYFSYDVKMKEKGDIPEGYSVSREKKERFSLILESASTNQTSMYLCASKGGMVSPQHFGDGTRLSIL.

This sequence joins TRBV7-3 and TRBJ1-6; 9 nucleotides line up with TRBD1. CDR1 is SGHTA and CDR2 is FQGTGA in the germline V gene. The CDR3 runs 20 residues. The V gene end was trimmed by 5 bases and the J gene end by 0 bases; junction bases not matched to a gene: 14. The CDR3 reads CASSVPPGTGLSSYNSPLHF. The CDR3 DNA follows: TGTGCCAGCAGCGTACCTCCTGGGACAGGGCTTAGCTCCTATAATTCACCCCTCCACTTT.